The rows below give T cell receptor beta chains drawn from one sample of a study of CD8 T cells in ankylosing spondylitis. Via MiXCR, TCRdb re-called the 5' RACE reads, giving one row per CDR3 protein. The table includes about 90,000 distinct CDR3 sequences, about 8.1% detected once. The sequenced sample was blood, either unsorted or a sorted T cell fraction (not recorded which). The receptor set was obtained from a male donor with ankylosing spondylitis. Each CDR3 is given with its conserved first and last residue. The order of the fields is V gene, D gene, J gene, clone size, CDR3 protein, CDR3 DNA. D genes are given only for firm matches. The size of a clone is reported for some rows only, either as once, few or many, or as a class for expanded clones.

V gene: TRBV7-9; D gene: NA; J gene: TRBJ2-5; clone size: NA; CDR3 protein: CACRADSGLETQYF; CDR3 DNA: TGTGCCTGCCGGGCGGACAGTGGGTTAGAGACCCAGTACTTC
V gene: TRBV7-9; D gene: NA; J gene: TRBJ2-1; clone size: many; CDR3 protein: CASSSIADTYNEQFF; CDR3 DNA: TGTGCCAGCAGCTCCATAGCCGACACCTACAATGAGCAGTTCTTC
V gene: TRBV11-2; D gene: NA; J gene: TRBJ2-7; clone size: once; CDR3 protein: CASSYIAFGSYEQYF; CDR3 DNA: TGTGCCAGCAGCTATATAGCTTTTGGCTCCTACGAGCAGTACTTC
V gene: TRBV3-1; D gene: NA; J gene: TRBJ2-7; clone size: many; CDR3 protein: CASSQENPFGRTYEQYF; CDR3 DNA: TGTGCCAGCAGCCAAGAAAACCCCTTTGGCAGAACCTACGAGCAGTACTTC
V gene: TRBV2; D gene: NA; J gene: TRBJ2-1; clone size: many; CDR3 protein: CASSVGVTYNEQFF; CDR3 DNA: TGTGCCAGCAGTGTTGGTGTGACCTACAATGAGCAGTTCTTC
V gene: TRBV20-1; D gene: TRBD2; J gene: TRBJ2-3; clone size: NA; CDR3 protein: CSARDKRAGGLAGTDTQYF; CDR3 DNA: TGCAGTGCTAGAGATAAGCGAGCGGGGGGACTAGCTGGCACAGATACGCAGTATTTT
V gene: TRBV15; D gene: NA; J gene: TRBJ2-1; clone size: few; CDR3 protein: CATSREGEGANEQFF; CDR3 DNA: TGTGCCACCAGCAGAGAGGGGGAGGGGGCGAATGAGCAGTTCTTC
V gene: TRBV27; D gene: TRBD1; J gene: TRBJ1-2; clone size: many; CDR3 protein: CASTPRQGVYGYTF; CDR3 DNA: TGTGCCAGCACCCCCCGGCAGGGGGTCTATGGCTACACCTTC
V gene: TRBV10-2; D gene: NA; J gene: TRBJ1-6; clone size: NA; CDR3 protein: CATTGSLNLHNSPLHF; CDR3 DNA: TGCGCCACCACAGGGTCCCTTAACCTTCATAATTCACCCCTCCACTTT
V gene: TRBV24-1; D gene: NA; J gene: TRBJ2-4; clone size: many; CDR3 protein: CAWGGGRDAKNIQYF; CDR3 DNA: TGTGCCTGGGGAGGAGGGCGGGACGCCAAAAACATTCAGTACTTC
V gene: TRBV4-2; D gene: NA; J gene: TRBJ1-2; clone size: NA; CDR3 protein: CASSPGSGPNYGYTF; CDR3 DNA: TGTGCCAGCAGCCCGGGGTCGGGACCGAACTATGGCTACACCTTC
V gene: TRBV7-9; D gene: NA; J gene: TRBJ2-5; clone size: many; CDR3 protein: CASSLGGTQETQYF; CDR3 DNA: TGTGCCAGCAGCTTAGGGGGTACTCAAGAGACCCAGTACTTC
V gene: TRBV2; D gene: NA; J gene: TRBJ1-5; clone size: many; CDR3 protein: CASNEGSDQPQHF; CDR3 DNA: TGTGCCAGCAATGAAGGAAGTGATCAGCCCCAGCATTTT
V gene: TRBV20-1; D gene: NA; J gene: TRBJ2-1; clone size: few; CDR3 protein: CSARRSNEQFF; CDR3 DNA: TGCAGTGCTAGACGGTCTAACGAGCAGTTCTTC
V gene: TRBV7-9; D gene: NA; J gene: TRBJ2-3; clone size: many; CDR3 protein: CASRMGYTDTQYF; CDR3 DNA: TGTGCCAGCAGGATGGGGTACACAGATACGCAGTATTTT
V gene: TRBV2; D gene: TRBD1; J gene: TRBJ2-5; clone size: NA; CDR3 protein: CASSPRPRDRESLGETQYF; CDR3 DNA: TGTGCCAGCAGTCCAAGGCCCCGGGACAGGGAATCGTTGGGGGAGACCCAGTACTTC
V gene: TRBV11-2; D gene: NA; J gene: TRBJ1-3; clone size: many; CDR3 protein: CASSPGNTIYF; CDR3 DNA: TGTGCCAGCAGTCCTGGAAACACCATATATTTT
V gene: TRBV12-3/TRBV12-4; D gene: NA; J gene: TRBJ1-1; clone size: few; CDR3 protein: CASSSPAGGTEAFF; CDR3 DNA: TGTGCCAGCAGTTCCCCTGCAGGCGGGACTGAAGCTTTCTTT
V gene: TRBV20-1; D gene: TRBD2; J gene: TRBJ2-1; clone size: NA; CDR3 protein: CSARDRLAVYNEQFF; CDR3 DNA: TGCAGTGCTAGAGATCGACTAGCGGTCTACAATGAGCAGTTCTTC
V gene: TRBV6-1; D gene: NA; J gene: TRBJ2-7; clone size: NA; CDR3 protein: CASSDPETYEQYF; CDR3 DNA: TGTGCCAGCAGTGATCCGGAAACCTACGAGCAGTACTTC
V gene: TRBV15; D gene: NA; J gene: TRBJ2-6; clone size: many; CDR3 protein: CATSRELNSGANVLTF; CDR3 DNA: TGTGCCACCAGTAGGGAGTTAAACTCTGGGGCCAACGTCCTGACTTTC
V gene: TRBV27; D gene: NA; J gene: TRBJ1-6; clone size: NA; CDR3 protein: CASSSRRMNSPLHF; CDR3 DNA: TGTGCCAGCAGTTCAAGACGGATGAATTCACCCCTCCACTTT
V gene: TRBV10-3; D gene: NA; J gene: TRBJ2-3; clone size: many; CDR3 protein: CAISDRLNTDTQYF; CDR3 DNA: TGTGCCATCAGTGACCGACTAAACACAGATACGCAGTATTTT
V gene: TRBV5-1; D gene: TRBD2; J gene: TRBJ2-3; clone size: NA; CDR3 protein: CASRFSGRTPDTQYF; CDR3 DNA: TGCGCCAGCAGATTTAGCGGGAGGACCCCAGATACGCAGTATTTT
V gene: TRBV5-4; D gene: NA; J gene: TRBJ2-3; clone size: NA; CDR3 protein: CASSLNRDSRNTQYF; CDR3 DNA: TGTGCCAGCAGCCTCAACCGGGACTCGAGAAATACGCAGTATTTT
V gene: TRBV12-3/TRBV12-4; D gene: TRBD1; J gene: TRBJ1-3; clone size: many; CDR3 protein: CASRYGTGSGNTIYF; CDR3 DNA: TGTGCCAGCAGATACGGGACAGGCTCTGGAAACACCATATATTTT
V gene: TRBV24-1; D gene: NA; J gene: TRBJ2-1; clone size: many; CDR3 protein: CATSPPVGTDEQFF; CDR3 DNA: TGTGCCACCTCCCCCCCGGTAGGGACCGATGAGCAGTTCTTC
V gene: TRBV13; D gene: TRBD1; J gene: TRBJ1-2; clone size: NA; CDR3 protein: CASSDGTEANYGYTF; CDR3 DNA: TGTGCCAGCAGCGATGGGACAGAAGCTAACTATGGCTACACCTTC
V gene: TRBV11-2; D gene: NA; J gene: TRBJ2-5; clone size: many; CDR3 protein: CASSLRGVETQYF; CDR3 DNA: TGTGCCAGCAGCCTGAGGGGAGTCGAGACCCAGTACTTC
V gene: TRBV19; D gene: NA; J gene: TRBJ2-2; clone size: once; CDR3 protein: CASNSRARGELFF; CDR3 DNA: TGTGCCAGTAACTCGAGGGCTAGGGGGGAGCTGTTTTTT
V gene: TRBV20-1; D gene: NA; J gene: TRBJ2-1; clone size: many; CDR3 protein: CSASITVGEQFF; CDR3 DNA: TGCAGTGCTAGTATCACAGTCGGCGAGCAGTTCTTC
V gene: TRBV7-8; D gene: NA; J gene: TRBJ1-5; clone size: NA; CDR3 protein: CASSLGGPLQPQHF; CDR3 DNA: TGTGCCAGCAGCTTAGGGGGGCCCCTTCAGCCCCAGCATTTT
V gene: TRBV27; D gene: NA; J gene: TRBJ2-1; clone size: many; CDR3 protein: CASSLVGGEQFF; CDR3 DNA: TGTGCCAGCAGTTTAGTGGGAGGTGAGCAGTTCTTC
V gene: TRBV27; D gene: NA; J gene: TRBJ1-5; clone size: few; CDR3 protein: CASSLLNGNQPQHF; CDR3 DNA: TGTGCCAGCAGTTTACTGAACGGCAATCAGCCCCAGCATTTT
V gene: TRBV6-5; D gene: TRBD2; J gene: TRBJ2-3; clone size: NA; CDR3 protein: CASSYEGGPTDTQYF; CDR3 DNA: TGTGCCAGCAGTTACGAGGGAGGGCCCACAGATACGCAGTATTTT
V gene: TRBV3-1; D gene: TRBD2; J gene: TRBJ2-1; clone size: NA; CDR3 protein: CASSQIAGVGEQFF; CDR3 DNA: TGTGCCAGCAGCCAAATAGCGGGAGTGGGTGAGCAGTTCTTC
V gene: TRBV20-1; D gene: NA; J gene: TRBJ1-2; clone size: many; CDR3 protein: CSARGVDKGFGDGYTF; CDR3 DNA: TGCAGTGCTAGAGGAGTAGACAAAGGATTCGGAGATGGCTACACCTTC
V gene: TRBV7-9; D gene: TRBD1; J gene: TRBJ1-1; clone size: many; CDR3 protein: CASSFDRAGKDTEAFF; CDR3 DNA: TGTGCCAGCAGCTTTGACAGGGCCGGTAAGGACACTGAAGCTTTCTTT
V gene: TRBV9; D gene: NA; J gene: TRBJ2-3; clone size: many; CDR3 protein: CASSGPLARVADTQYF; CDR3 DNA: TGTGCCAGCAGCGGACCGCTAGCCAGAGTCGCAGATACGCAGTATTTT
V gene: TRBV24-1; D gene: NA; J gene: TRBJ2-1; clone size: few; CDR3 protein: CATSDFVTVSYNEQFF; CDR3 DNA: TGTGCCACCAGTGATTTTGTGACAGTCTCCTACAATGAGCAGTTCTTC
V gene: TRBV5-6; D gene: NA; J gene: TRBJ1-3; clone size: NA; CDR3 protein: CASSLVHPGNTIYF; CDR3 DNA: TGTGCCAGCAGCTTGGTGCATCCTGGAAACACCATATATTTT
V gene: TRBV27; D gene: NA; J gene: TRBJ2-7; clone size: many; CDR3 protein: CASSSRGPYEQYF; CDR3 DNA: TGTGCCAGCAGTTCAAGGGGTCCCTACGAGCAGTACTTC
V gene: TRBV7-9; D gene: NA; J gene: TRBJ2-5; clone size: few; CDR3 protein: CASSLQGVETQYF; CDR3 DNA: TGTGCCAGCAGCCTTCAGGGAGTTGAGACCCAGTACTTC
V gene: TRBV20-1; D gene: TRBD1; J gene: TRBJ2-3; clone size: many; CDR3 protein: CSARSVAGGSSGTDTQYF; CDR3 DNA: TGCAGTGCTAGATCAGTGGCAGGGGGCTCTAGCGGCACAGATACGCAGTATTTT
V gene: TRBV5-1; D gene: TRBD1; J gene: TRBJ2-7; clone size: many; CDR3 protein: CASSFTPGQPYEQYF; CDR3 DNA: TGCGCCAGCAGCTTCACCCCGGGACAGCCCTACGAGCAGTACTTC
V gene: TRBV7-9; D gene: NA; J gene: TRBJ2-7; clone size: few; CDR3 protein: CASSLSVGGGYEQYF; CDR3 DNA: TGTGCCAGCAGCTTAAGCGTTGGGGGCGGCTACGAGCAGTACTTC
V gene: TRBV15; D gene: NA; J gene: TRBJ2-6; clone size: NA; CDR3 protein: CATSDESSGANVLTF; CDR3 DNA: TGTGCCACCAGTGATGAGAGCTCTGGGGCCAACGTCCTGACTTTC
V gene: TRBV29-1; D gene: NA; J gene: TRBJ2-7; clone size: many; CDR3 protein: CSVRTDSLLEQYF; CDR3 DNA: TGCAGCGTTCGAACGGACTCCCTCCTCGAGCAGTACTTC
V gene: TRBV7-9; D gene: NA; J gene: TRBJ2-3; clone size: NA; CDR3 protein: CASSPETGDSTDTQYF; CDR3 DNA: TGTGCCAGCAGCCCCGAGACAGGAGACAGCACAGATACGCAGTATTTT
V gene: TRBV5-4; D gene: NA; J gene: TRBJ2-7; clone size: many; CDR3 protein: CASSTSGYEQYF; CDR3 DNA: TGTGCCAGCTCGACTAGTGGCTACGAGCAGTACTTC